This TCR beta chain was profiled in a study of chemoradiotherapy in HPV16-positive cancers. Across the study: Candidate HPV-specific clones and shared TCR motifs came from a couple of HPV16-positive patients.

Per germline, CDR1 GTSNPN and CDR2 SVGIG (reference sequence). The ends were cut back, 5 bases at V and 6 bases at J, with 13 bases in the middle. The CDR3 has 12 residues. In its sample, this clone was seen once. TCRdb keeps only in-frame clones here, not all; method: immunoSEQ multiplex PCR. Of 4,000 to 6,500 clones in the sample, over 75% were seen once. V is TRBV30 and J is TRBJ1-1, with a weak D call TRBD1 (5 bases). The TCR comes from a human donor with HPV-associated anogenital cancer. The source material was tumor tissue, sampled from a patient who underwent chemoradiotherapy. The CDR3 DNA is TGTGCCTGGGTTATATGGGGGGCTGAAGCTTTCTTT. Translation gives CAWVIWGAEAFF.